This T cell receptor beta chain was captured by sequencing in a study of OX40 agonist ivuxolimab in advanced cancers. Findings and caveats of the study: Certain nonresponders likewise exhibited a low normalized T-cell clonal expansion.

In regard to this clone: What it binds is unknown.

Germline-derived CDR1 and CDR2 are MDHEN and SYDVKM. With V trimmed by 4 bases and J by 4 bases, 2 bases remained unmatched. The CDR3 extends over 14 amino acids. Repertoires were generated with immunoSEQ multiplex PCR, while TCRdb's copy carries only in-frame clones and drops some. The sample lists 30,000 to 40,000 clones, roughly 89% occurring once. The TCR was taken from an adult with an advanced solid tumor such as melanoma, head and neck, liver or kidney cancer. The sample in question was CD4+ or CD8+ T cells sorted from blood, obtained in a trial of the OX40 agonist ivuxolimab. The chain has TRBV28 and TRBJ1-5; 9 bases align to TRBD1. The CDR3 sequence: CASSWGQGNQPQHF. In nucleotides, the CDR3 is TGTGCCAGCAGTTGGGGACAGGGAAATCAGCCCCAGCATTTT.